Detailed here is one T cell receptor (beta chain). Its target is unknown. Germline loops: CDR1 SGHVS, CDR2 FQNEAQ. The CDR3 totals 15 residues. The V gene end was trimmed by 8 bases and the J gene end by 7 bases; junction bases not matched to a gene: 11. This entry belongs to a study of T cells in tuberculosis. Overall study: This South African cohort compared adolescents with or without latent tuberculosis against adults with active tuberculosis. Overall study findings and caveats: Using the GMM-specific repertoire gave under 90% accuracy versus about 70% with motifs.

Time point noted: new active TB diagnosis, blood taken before or within 7 days of starting treatment. Tuberculosis was confirmed by positive sputum smear and/or M. tuberculosis culture. The method was immunoSEQ multiplex PCR; TCRdb's version includes in-frame clones alone and lacks a portion of them. The sample carries about 22,000 clones, approximately 85% recorded once. The TCR sequence derives from an adult with tuberculosis. This chain joins TRBV7-8 and TRBJ2-1; TRBD2 agrees at 10 bases. The sequences come from PBMCs, collected at tuberculosis diagnosis. CDR3 bases: TGTGCCAGCGGATATAGCGGGGGGCCTGGAAATGAGCAGTTCTTC. It translates to CASGYSGGPGNEQFF.